This T cell receptor (beta chain) was sequenced in a study of CD8 T cells in ankylosing spondylitis. Whole-study findings and limits: Matched ankylosing spondylitis synovial fluid reportedly showed significant enrichment of disease-linked clones. Earlier studies detected some motif variants in reactive arthritis synovial fluid and blood. Disease-linked clones were CD8+ and relatively rare in peripheral blood. It appeared that ankylosing spondylitis blood was characterized by a TCR beta motif of several highly homologous variants.

In regard to this clonotype: Its target is not known.

CDR3 length equals 17 residues. Germline loops: CDR1 DFQATT, CDR2 SNEGSKA (reference sequence). V was cut by 7 bases and J by 5 bases, with 27 bases left in between. Using quantitative 5'-RACE with molecular barcodes, the authors made TCR beta libraries. TCRdb fed the 5' RACE reads into MiXCR, producing one record per CDR3 protein. Of around 770,000 distinct CDR3 sequences in the sample, over 9.5% were seen once. V is TRBV20-1 and J is TRBJ2-1; D possibly corresponds to TRBD1 (5 bases). Input material: blood, either unsorted or a sorted T cell fraction (not recorded which). The sequence came from a male donor with ankylosing spondylitis. The CDR3 nucleotides are TGCAGTGGACTGGACAAGATCGTGTTCTTCACACACAATGAGCAGTTCTTC. Encoded protein: CSGLDKIVFFTHNEQFF.